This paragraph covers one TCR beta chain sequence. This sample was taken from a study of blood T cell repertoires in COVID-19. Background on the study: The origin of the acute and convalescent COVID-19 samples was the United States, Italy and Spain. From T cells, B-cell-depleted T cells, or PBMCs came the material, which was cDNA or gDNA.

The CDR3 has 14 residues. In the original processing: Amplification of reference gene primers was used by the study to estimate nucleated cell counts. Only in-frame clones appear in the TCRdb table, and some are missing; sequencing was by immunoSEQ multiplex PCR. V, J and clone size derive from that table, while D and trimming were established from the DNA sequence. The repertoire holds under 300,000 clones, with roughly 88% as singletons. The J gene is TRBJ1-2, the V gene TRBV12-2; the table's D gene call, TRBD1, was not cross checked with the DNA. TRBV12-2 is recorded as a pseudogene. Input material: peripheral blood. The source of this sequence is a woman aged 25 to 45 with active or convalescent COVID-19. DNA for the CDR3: TGTGCAAGTCGCTTGGGACAGGGATCCTATGGCTACACCTTC. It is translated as CASRLGQGSYGYTF.